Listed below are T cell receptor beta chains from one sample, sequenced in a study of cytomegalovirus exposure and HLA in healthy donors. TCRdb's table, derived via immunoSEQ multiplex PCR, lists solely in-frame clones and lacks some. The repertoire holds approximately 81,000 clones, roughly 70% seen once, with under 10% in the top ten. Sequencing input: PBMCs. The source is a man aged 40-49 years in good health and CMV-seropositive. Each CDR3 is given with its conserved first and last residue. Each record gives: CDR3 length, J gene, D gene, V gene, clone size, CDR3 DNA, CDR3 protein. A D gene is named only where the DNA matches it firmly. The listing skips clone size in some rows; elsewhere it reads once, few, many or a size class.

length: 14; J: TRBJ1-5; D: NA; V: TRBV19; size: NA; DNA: TGTGCCAGTAGTACGACTGGCGGCAATCAGCCCCAGCATTTT; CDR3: CASSTTGGNQPQHF
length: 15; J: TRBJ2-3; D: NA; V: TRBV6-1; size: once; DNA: TGTGCCATCAGGGGGGGGGCGCGACCCACAGATACGCAGTATTTT; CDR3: CAIRGGARPTDTQYF
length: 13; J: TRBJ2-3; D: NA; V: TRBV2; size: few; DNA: TGTGCCACCACCCGAGAGGGGGAAGATACGCAGTATTTT; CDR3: CATTREGEDTQYF
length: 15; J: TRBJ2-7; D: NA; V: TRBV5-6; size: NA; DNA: TGTGCCAGCAGCCTGGGTTGGGCCGGGAAGGACGAGCAGTACTTC; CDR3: CASSLGWAGKDEQYF
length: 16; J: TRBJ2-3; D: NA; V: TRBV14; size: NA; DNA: TGTGCCAGCAGCCAACTGGCTGGTCTTAGCACAGATACGCAGTATTTT; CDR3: CASSQLAGLSTDTQYF
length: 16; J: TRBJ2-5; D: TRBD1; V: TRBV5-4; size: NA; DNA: TGTGCCAGCAGCTCCGGGACAGAACGACTGCAAGAGACCCAGTACTTC; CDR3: CASSSGTERLQETQYF
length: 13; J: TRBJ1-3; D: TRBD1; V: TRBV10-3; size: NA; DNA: TGTGCCATCTTACAGGGGAATGGAAACACCATATATTTT; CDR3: CAILQGNGNTIYF
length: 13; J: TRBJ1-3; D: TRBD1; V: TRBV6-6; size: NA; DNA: TGTGCCAGCAGTTACTCTACAGGGGGCACCATATATTTT; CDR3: CASSYSTGGTIYF
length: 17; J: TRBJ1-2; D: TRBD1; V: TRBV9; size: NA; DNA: TGTGCCAGCAGCCCCCCCAGGGGGACGGCATTCAACTATGGCTACACCTTC; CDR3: CASSPPRGTAFNYGYTF
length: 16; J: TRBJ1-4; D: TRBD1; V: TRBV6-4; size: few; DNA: TGTGCCAGCAGTGACTCGACCGGACAGGGAAGTGAAAAACTGTTTTTT; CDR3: CASSDSTGQGSEKLFF
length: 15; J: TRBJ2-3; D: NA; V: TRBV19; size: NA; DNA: TGTGCCAGTAGTGGGGCTAGCGAATACACAGATACGCAGTATTTT; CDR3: CASSGASEYTDTQYF
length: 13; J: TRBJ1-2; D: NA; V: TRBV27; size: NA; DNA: TGTGCCAGCAGTTCAACATTGGAGAGGGGCTACACCTTC; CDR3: CASSSTLERGYTF
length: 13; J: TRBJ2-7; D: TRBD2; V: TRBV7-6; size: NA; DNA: TGTGCCAGCAGCCCCCAAGGGAGGGACGAGCAGTACTTC; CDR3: CASSPQGRDEQYF
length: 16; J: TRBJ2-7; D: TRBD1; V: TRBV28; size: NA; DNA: TGTGCCAGCAGTTTTCCGTTCCGACAGGGTTCTTACGAGCAGTACTTC; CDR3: CASSFPFRQGSYEQYF
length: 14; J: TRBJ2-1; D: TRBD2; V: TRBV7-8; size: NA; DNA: TGTGCCAGCAGCCCCCAATGGACTAGCAATGAGCAGTTCTTC; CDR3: CASSPQWTSNEQFF
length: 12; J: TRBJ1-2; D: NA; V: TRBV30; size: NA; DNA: TGTGCCTGGGATCCGATCCTCCAGGGCTACACCTTC; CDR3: CAWDPILQGYTF
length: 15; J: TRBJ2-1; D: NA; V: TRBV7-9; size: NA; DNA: TGTGCCAGCAGCTTCCCCCCCAGCTCCTACAATGAGCAGTTCTTC; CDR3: CASSFPPSSYNEQFF
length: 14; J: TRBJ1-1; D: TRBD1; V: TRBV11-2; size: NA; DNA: TGTGCCAGCAGCTTCTTCAGGGGGCGGACTGAAGCTTTCTTT; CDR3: CASSFFRGRTEAFF
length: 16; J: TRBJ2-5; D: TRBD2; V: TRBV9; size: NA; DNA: TGTGCCAGCAGCCCCCGGGCTAGCGGGAGCATAGAGACCCAGTACTTC; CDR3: CASSPRASGSIETQYF
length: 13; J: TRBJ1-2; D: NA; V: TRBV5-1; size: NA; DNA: TGCGCCAGCAGCTTGGGCAGAAACTATGGCTACCCCTTC; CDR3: CASSLGRNYGYPF
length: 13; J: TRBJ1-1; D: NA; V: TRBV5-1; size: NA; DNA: TGCGCCAGCAGCTCCTACAGGGACACTGAAGCTTTCTTT; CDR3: CASSSYRDTEAFF